A single sample is the source of the 25 T cell receptor beta chains below, sequenced in a study of CD8 T cells in ankylosing spondylitis. TCRdb reprocessed the 5' RACE reads with MiXCR, giving one entry per CDR3 protein. The data contain 350,000 to 450,000 distinct CDR3 sequences, approximately 20% of them singletons. Sequenced material: blood, either unsorted or a sorted T cell fraction (not recorded which). These receptors came from a male donor with ankylosing spondylitis or in good health (not recorded which).

The genes are TRBV5-6 and TRBJ2-3; D is perhaps TRBD2 (5 bases). V lost 1 base and J lost 1, with 16 bases in between. CDR3 length equals 17 residues. CDR1 and CDR2 from the germline V gene are SGHDT and YYEEEE. CDR3 in amino acids: CASSLIGNRPGTDTQYF. The CDR3 DNA reads TGTGCCAGCAGCTTGATCGGGAACCGACCAGGCACAGATACGCAGTATTTT.

The chain links TRBV27 to TRBJ2-1, with 11 bases matching TRBD2. J lost 6 bases, V lost 7 bases, and 8 bases had no gene match. Germline CDR1 MNHEY, CDR2 SMNVEV (reference sequence). The CDR3 extends over 15 amino acids. This chain's CDR3 is CASTATSGDRNEQFF. CDR3 DNA: TGTGCCAGCACAGCGACTAGCGGGGACCGCAATGAGCAGTTCTTC.

The CDR3 sequence: CASSLVSAGGEQFF. The CDR3 bases are TGTGCCAGCAGTTTAGTGTCGGCCGGGGGGGAGCAGTTCTTC. The chain has TRBV12-3 or TRBV12-4 and TRBJ2-1, with TRBD2 matching 7 bases. The CDR3 runs 14 residues. V shed 1 base and J 10 bases; nucleotides not matched to a gene: 7.

CDR3 DNA: TGTGCCAGCAGCTACACCTCGACCGCCCCCTACGAGCAGTACTTC. It encodes CASSYTSTAPYEQYF. The chain has TRBV7-9 and TRBJ2-7; no definite D call. The V gene's germline CDR1 is SEHNR and CDR2 FQNEAQ (reference sequence). There are 15 residues in the CDR3. V gave up 4 bases and J gave up 2 bases, with 15 bases separating them.

The rearrangement links TRBV9 to TRBJ1-3, with D maybe TRBD1 (5 bases). Germline CDR1 reads SGDLS; CDR2 reads YYNGEE. The V end was cut by 6 bases, the J end by 2 bases, with 9 bases between. The CDR3 runs to 13 residues. The CDR3 region has the DNA TGTGCCAGCAATGTAGGGGCTGGAAACACCATATATTTT. This encodes CASNVGAGNTIYF.

This clonotype came up a few times. The chain has TRBV5-5 and TRBJ2-7; a possible D gene is TRBD2 (6 bases). This CDR3 comprises 15 residues. From germline, CDR1 is SGHKS and CDR2 YYEKEE (reference sequence). Trimming removed 0 bases at V and 3 bases at J, with 13 bases between. The CDR3 coding sequence is TGTGCCAGCAGCTTGGAACCGGCGGAGGGCTACGAGCAGTACTTC. Protein: CASSLEPAEGYEQYF.

A few counts support this clonotype. The chain combines TRBV7-8 with TRBJ2-1, with 16 bases that match TRBD2. With 3 bases clipped from V and 2 bases from J, the junction kept 4 bases outside the gene matches. Germline loops: CDR1 SGHVS, CDR2 FQNEAQ. The CDR3 loop spans 18 amino acids. DNA for the CDR3: TGTGCCAGCAGCTTTGGGACTAGCGGGGGGGCACCCTACAATGAGCAGTTCTTC. Residues: CASSFGTSGGAPYNEQFF.

The V gene is TRBV12-3 or TRBV12-4, the J gene TRBJ2-1; D is perhaps TRBD1 or TRBD2 (6 bases each). Trimming took off 6 bases at V and 4 bases at J, with 19 bases between the two ends. The CDR3 is made up of 16 amino acids. CDR3 sequence reads: CASRFRGGSAYNEQFF. Here the CDR3 DNA reads TGTGCCAGCAGGTTCCGAGGGGGGTCCGCTTACAATGAGCAGTTCTTC.

This clonotype turned up a few times. The chain has TRBV20-1 and TRBJ2-7, with D perhaps being TRBD1 or TRBD2 (5 bases each). V was shortened by 1 base and J by 0 bases, with 22 bases between the two germline ends. CDR1 is DFQATT, CDR2 SNEGSKA, per germline (reference sequence). The CDR3 length is 18 residues. CDR3 DNA: TGCAGTGCTAGAGGTCGGCCGGGTAGAGGGACGAGCTCCTACGAGCAGTACTTC. It specifies CSARGRPGRGTSSYEQYF.

The table lists this clonotype with many counts. The chain recombines TRBV12-3 or TRBV12-4 with TRBJ2-7; 7 nucleotides align to TRBD1. The CDR3 runs 14 residues. The V segment lost 0 bases and the J segment 6 bases; nucleotides outside the gene matches: 5. The CDR3 DNA reads as TGTGCCAGCAGTTTAGCAGGGGGCGGATCCGAGCAGTACTTC. Its translation: CASSLAGGGSEQYF.

This clonotype was found a few times. The rearrangement joins TRBV2 to TRBJ2-5; D unresolved. The CDR3 spans 12 residues. V lost 8 bases and J 5 bases, leaving 12 bases between the germline ends. Germline V lookup: CDR1 SNHLY, CDR2 FYNNEI. The CDR3 loop reads CASEVLGETQYF. Written as DNA, the CDR3 is TGTGCCAGCGAGGTTCTGGGGGAGACCCAGTACTTC. The complete variable domain, with remaining parts taken from reference TRBV2 and TRBJ2-5, reads EPEVTQTPSHQVTQMGQEVILRCVPISNHLYFYWYRQILGQKVEFLVSFYNNEISEKSEIFDDQFSVERPDGSNFTLKIRSTKLEDSAMYFCASEVLGETQYFGPGTRLLVL.

The V and J genes are TRBV12-3 or TRBV12-4 and TRBJ2-3, with 7 nucleotides matching TRBD2. This CDR3 has 14 amino acids. V shed 5 bases and J 4 bases; nucleotides not matched to a gene: 6. Here the CDR3 DNA reads TGTGCCAGCAGTACAAGACTAGCTCCAGATACGCAGTATTTT. Translation: CASSTRLAPDTQYF.

This clonotype was counted a few times. V and J are TRBV27 and TRBJ2-7, with D possibly TRBD2 on 6 matching bases. This CDR3 has 12 amino acids. Germline V gene data show CDR1 as MNHEY and CDR2 as SMNVEV (reference sequence). Trimming took off 7 bases at V and 5 bases at J, with 12 bases between the two ends. The CDR3 DNA follows: TGTGCCAGCATCGGGGGTCCCCACGAGCAGTACTTC. Translated, it gives CASIGGPHEQYF.

This clonotype was seen only a few times. This chain links TRBV11-2 with TRBJ2-2, with a tentative D call TRBD2 (5 bases). Trimming shortened V by 1 base and J by 3 bases, and 12 bases separated the two germline ends. Germline values: CDR1 SGHAT, CDR2 FQNNGV. CDR3 length equals 16 residues. CDR3 coding DNA: TGTGCCAGCAGCTTAGGGCACCTGGAGGACACCGGGGAGCTGTTTTTT. Residues: CASSLGHLEDTGELFF.

The chain links TRBV12-3 or TRBV12-4 to TRBJ2-1; 7 bases are a match to TRBD1. This CDR3 has 16 residues. The ends lost 4 bases at V and 2 bases at J; junction bases unmatched: 8. CDR3 loop: CASSSAGQGAYNEQFF. The CDR3 DNA reads as TGTGCCAGCAGTTCCGCAGGGCAGGGGGCCTACAATGAGCAGTTCTTC.

V usage is TRBV12-3 or TRBV12-4 and J usage is TRBJ2-3; 11 bases fit TRBD2. V shed 5 bases and J 4 bases; nucleotides not matched to a gene: 2. The CDR3 totals 14 residues. The CDR3 region is CASSGTSGSDTQYF. The CDR3 region has the DNA TGTGCCAGCAGTGGGACTAGCGGATCAGATACGCAGTATTTT.

This clonotype came up a few times. The chain recombines TRBV10-3 with TRBJ2-1; 9 bases map to TRBD1. J lost 2 bases, V lost 6 bases, and 5 bases had no gene match. The CDR3 runs 15 residues. CDR1 ENHRY and CDR2 SYGVKD come from the germline V gene. CDR3 sequence reads: CAIRTDRGTYNEQFF. CDR3 bases: TGTGCCATCAGGACTGACAGGGGGACCTACAATGAGCAGTTCTTC.

This clonotype has just a few counts. CDR3: CASSSREGAHNEQFF. In nucleotides, the CDR3 is TGTGCCAGCAGCTCCCGGGAGGGGGCCCACAATGAGCAGTTCTTC. The chain uses TRBV7-9 and TRBJ2-1; maybe TRBD2 (8 bases). The CDR3 has 15 residues. From germline, CDR1 is SEHNR and CDR2 FQNEAQ (reference sequence). The V end was cut by 4 bases, the J end by 5 bases, with 15 bases between.

This sequence joins TRBV20-1 and TRBJ1-1; D unresolved. This CDR3 comprises 13 residues. Deletions cut 0 bases from V and 5 bases from J, with 10 bases between. From germline, CDR1 is DFQATT and CDR2 SNEGSKA (reference sequence). The CDR3 DNA sequence: TGCAGTGCTAGAGAGTCGGGTAGGACTGAAGCTTTCTTT. This translates into CSARESGRTEAFF.

There are a few counts of this clonotype. The J gene is TRBJ2-1, the V gene TRBV10-3, with a weak D call TRBD1 (5 bases). V lost 7 bases, J lost 0 bases, and 10 bases lay in between. CDR3 length equals 14 residues. Germline CDR1 ENHRY, CDR2 SYGVKD. The CDR3 coding sequence is TGTGCCATCACCGACACAGGCTCCTACAATGAGCAGTTCTTC. It encodes CAITDTGSYNEQFF.

The chain combines TRBV6-1 with TRBJ1-1; D is unresolved. The CDR3 has 15 residues. CDR1 MNHNS and CDR2 SASEGT come from the germline V gene. Deletions cut 5 bases from V and 0 bases from J, with 13 bases between. The CDR3 nucleotides read TGTGCCAGCAGTCGGCCGGGATATATGAACACTGAAGCTTTCTTT. Its translation is CASSRPGYMNTEAFF.

V is TRBV18 and J is TRBJ2-2; no clear D gene. The germline V gene encodes CDR1 KGHSH and CDR2 LQKENI. V gave up 3 bases and J gave up 8 bases, with 13 bases separating them. This CDR3 is built from 14 residues. The CDR3 nucleotides are TGTGCCAGCTCACCTCAAGACGGAGCTGGGGAGCTGTTTTTT. Translating gives CASSPQDGAGELFF.

The rearrangement links TRBV4-1 to TRBJ2-3; D not certain. The V and J ends lost 5 bases and 4 bases respectively, with 13 bases between them. This CDR3 comprises 14 residues. The germline V gene encodes CDR1 MGHRA and CDR2 YSYEKL. For the CDR3, the DNA is TGCGCCAGCAGCTCCCGGAAACAAGCAGATACGCAGTATTTT. Translation: CASSSRKQADTQYF.

The V and J genes are TRBV30 and TRBJ2-5; 8 bases line up with TRBD2. The CDR3 is made up of 15 amino acids. With V trimmed by 2 bases and J by 5 bases, 10 bases remained unmatched. The germline gives CDR1 GTSNPN, CDR2 SVGIG (reference sequence). As DNA, the CDR3 is TGTGCCTGGAGTCTGGCGGGGGGACTGCTGGAGACCCAGTACTTC. Residues: CAWSLAGGLLETQYF.

The gene calls are TRBV12-3 or TRBV12-4 and TRBJ2-1; a possible D gene is TRBD2 (5 bases). The V end lost 8 bases, the J end lost 4 bases, and 6 bases lay between the germline ends. The CDR3 totals 11 residues. CDR3 DNA sequence: TGTGCCAGCGGACTTTACAATGAGCAGTTCTTC. As protein: CASGLYNEQFF.